This note documents a single TCR beta chain sequence. The target antigen is unknown. Expressed TCRB transcripts were sequenced after all isolated RNA was converted to cDNA. Clones were sequenced by immunoSEQ multiplex PCR, and TCRdb holds only the in-frame ones, with some missing. The table lists nearly 250,000 clones, about 70% of them singletons. The sample comes from a study of beta chain features in type 1 diabetes. Study-level results: The naive, central memory and Treg TCRB repertoires of patients appeared to be more similar to one another than those of healthy donors. In these data, an HLA type influence on TCRB rearrangement remained unresolved. Cells with high TCR expression could be over-represented when cDNA is sequenced.

Central memory, naive, regulatory and stem cell-like memory CD4+ cells were sorted by CD45RO/CCR7/CD25/CD127/CD95/CD27. CDR3 length: 15 amino acids. J gave up 3 bases and V 1 base, and 3 bases lay outside the gene matches. CDR1 is MGHDK and CDR2 is SYGVNS in the germline V gene. The specimen was naive CD4+ T cells from blood. The origin of this receptor is a man younger than 40 in good health. The chain couples TRBV25-1 to TRBJ2-7; 10 positions agree with TRBD2. The CDR3 nucleotides read TGTGCCAGCAGTGAATTCTGGACTAGCGGCTACGAGCAGTACTTC. Its translation: CASSEFWTSGYEQYF.